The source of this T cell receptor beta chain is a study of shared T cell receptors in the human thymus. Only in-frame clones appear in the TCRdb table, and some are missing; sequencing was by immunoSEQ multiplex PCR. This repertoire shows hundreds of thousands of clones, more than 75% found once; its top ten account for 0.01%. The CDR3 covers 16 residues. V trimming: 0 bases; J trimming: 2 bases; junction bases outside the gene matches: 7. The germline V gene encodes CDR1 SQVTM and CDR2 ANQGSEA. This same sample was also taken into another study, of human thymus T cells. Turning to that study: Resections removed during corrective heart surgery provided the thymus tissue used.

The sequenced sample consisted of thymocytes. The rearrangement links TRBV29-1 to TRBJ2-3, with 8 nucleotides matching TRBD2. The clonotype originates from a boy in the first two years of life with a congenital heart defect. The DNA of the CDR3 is TGCAGCGTTGAAGACCCAGCGGGAGTACTCACAGATACGCAGTATTTT. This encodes CSVEDPAGVLTDTQYF.